A single sample is the source of the 27 T cell receptor beta chains below, sequenced in a study of blood T cell repertoires in COVID-19. Repertoires were generated with immunoSEQ multiplex PCR, while TCRdb's copy carries only in-frame clones and drops some. The table lists about 38,000 clones, 84% of them singletons. Sequenced: peripheral blood. The receptor source for this set is a man aged 60 to 75 with COVID-19, enrolled during active disease.

This chain uses TRBV6-5 with TRBJ1-1; TRBD1 matches 7 bases. Trimming at V came to 2 bases and at J to 8 bases, leaving 2 bases not matched to a gene. This CDR3 spans 12 amino acids. Germline lookup yields CDR1 MNHEY and CDR2 SVGAGI. The CDR3 protein is CASSYTTGEAFF. DNA for the CDR3: TGTGCCAGCAGTTACACGACAGGGGAAGCTTTCTTT.

The genes are TRBV29-1 and TRBJ2-7; tentative D call: TRBD1 (6 bases). V was pared by 3 bases and J by 7 bases, with 10 bases between. The CDR3 totals 11 residues. Germline loops: CDR1 SQVTM, CDR2 ANQGSEA. DNA of the CDR3: TGCAGCGTTGAGGGGGCAGGGGAGCAGTACTTC. Translation gives CSVEGAGEQYF.

The chain has TRBV28 and TRBJ2-2, with no clear D. This CDR3 is 13 amino acids long. Germline V gives CDR1 MDHEN, CDR2 SYDVKM. With 5 bases removed from V and 4 bases from J, the gap between germline ends came to 8 bases. This CDR3 is CASSISSTGELFF. For the CDR3, the DNA is TGTGCCAGCAGTATTTCCTCCACCGGGGAGCTGTTTTTT.

The rearrangement uses TRBV7-9 and TRBJ2-1; tentatively, D is TRBD1 (6 bases). Looked up from germline, CDR1 is SEHNR and CDR2 is FQNEAQ (reference sequence). V lost 1 base to trimming and J lost 4 bases, with 14 bases between them. CDR3 length: 16 amino acids. CDR3 region: CASSLESTGRYNEQFF. In nucleotides, the CDR3 is TGTGCCAGCAGCTTAGAGAGCACAGGGAGATACAATGAGCAGTTCTTC.

This rearrangement joins TRBV10-2 to TRBJ2-1, with 7 bases lining up with TRBD2. The V segment lost 4 bases and the J segment 8 bases; nucleotides outside the gene matches: 8. The CDR3 has 14 residues. Germline V gene lookup returns CDR1 WSHSY and CDR2 SAAADI. The CDR3 loop reads CASSGTSLGYEQFF. In DNA, the CDR3 is TGCGCCAGCAGTGGGACTAGTCTTGGCTATGAGCAGTTCTTC.

This clone was observed a single time. The chain couples TRBV2 to TRBJ2-7; 7 bases match TRBD2. The junction had 6 bases not matched to a gene; V was cut back by 10 bases and J by 0 bases. The germline V gene has CDR1 SNHLY and CDR2 FYNNEI. The CDR3 is 13 residues long. CDR3 in DNA: TGTGCCACTACGGGACTAACCTCCTACGAGCAGTACTTC. Translating gives CATTGLTSYEQYF. The whole variable domain, remainder taken from reference TRBV2 and TRBJ2-7, is EPEVTQTPSHQVTQMGQEVILRCVPISNHLYFYWYRQILGQKVEFLVSFYNNEISEKSEIFDDQFSVERPDGSNFTLKIRSTKLEDSAMYFCATTGLTSYEQYFGPGTRLTVT.

This clone was seen more than once but under ten times. V gene TRBV6-6 combines with J gene TRBJ1-1; D is perhaps TRBD1 (5 bases). The CDR3 totals 13 residues. Trimming took off 2 bases at V and 4 bases at J, with 8 bases between the two ends. CDR1 MNHNY and CDR2 SVGAGI come from the germline V gene (reference sequence). The CDR3 sequence: CASSYLQGTEAFF. CDR3 DNA: TGTGCCAGCAGTTACCTCCAGGGCACTGAAGCTTTCTTT.

This sequence joins TRBV5-4 and TRBJ1-1; the D gene is possibly TRBD1 (6 bases). Germline values: CDR1 SGHNT, CDR2 YYREEE (reference sequence). Trimming pared 9 bases from V and 0 bases from J, leaving 15 bases between. The CDR3 contains 14 residues. This chain's CDR3 is CAIRTDPMNTEAFF. The CDR3 region has the DNA TGTGCCATACGGACAGACCCCATGAACACTGAAGCTTTCTTT. Full variable domain (remainder filled in from reference TRBV5-4 and TRBJ1-1): ETGVTQSPTHLIKTRGQQVTLRCSSQSGHNTVSWYQQALGQGPQFIFQYYREEENGRGNFPPRFSGLQFPNYSSELNVNALELDDSALYLCAIRTDPMNTEAFFGQGTRLTVV.

V usage is TRBV24-1 and J usage is TRBJ1-3; the match to TRBD1 covers 10 bases. The germline V gene encodes CDR1 KGHDR and CDR2 SFDVKD. CDR3 size: 17 residues. Germline trimming cut 4 bases from V and 1 base from J; bases unmatched to any gene: 6. CDR3 residues: CATSDPPGQGSGNTIYF. CDR3 sequence (DNA): TGTGCCACCAGTGACCCCCCGGGACAGGGGTCTGGAAACACCATATATTTT.

The chain uses TRBV2 and TRBJ1-1, with D perhaps TRBD1 (6 bases). CDR1 is SNHLY, CDR2 FYNNEI, per germline. The CDR3 is 15 amino acids. The germline V and J ends were trimmed by 1 base and 3 bases, with 12 bases remaining between them. This CDR3 is CASSEEGGTYTEAFF. The CDR3 DNA follows: TGTGCCAGCAGTGAAGAGGGTGGGACATACACTGAAGCTTTCTTT.

This chain connects TRBV4-3 to TRBJ2-7; TRBD1 matches 9 bases. V gave up 5 bases and J gave up 3 bases; unmatched junction bases: 5. This CDR3 has 14 amino acids. The germline V gene has CDR1 LGHNA and CDR2 YSLEER. The CDR3 bases are TGCGCCAGCAGCGAGGGACAGGGTCTCTACGAGCAGTACTTC. It encodes CASSEGQGLYEQYF.

A word on this clone: An end of the junction differs from the germline gene, which may be a read error. The rearrangement joins TRBV6-2 or TRBV6-3 to TRBJ2-5, with TRBD1 as a possible D gene (5 bases). This CDR3 comprises 16 residues. Germline loops: CDR1 MNHEY, CDR2 SVGEGT. The CDR3 loop is CASSDSDTQRQETQYF. DNA of the CDR3: TGTGCCAGCAGTGACTCGGACACCCAGCGCCAAGAGACCCAGTACTTC.

The rearrangement joins TRBV19 to TRBJ2-7, with 8 nucleotides matching TRBD1. CDR3 length equals 13 residues. Trimming took 6 bases from V and 7 from J; bases not matched to a gene: 8. Germline V gene data show CDR1 as LNHDA and CDR2 as SQIVND (reference sequence). DNA for the CDR3: TGTGCCAGTAGCGCGGACAGGGCTCGTGAGCAGTACTTC. This codes for CASSADRAREQYF.

The rearrangement links TRBV27 to TRBJ1-5; TRBD1 matches 9 bases. Germline values: CDR1 MNHEY, CDR2 SMNVEV (reference sequence). V gave up 4 bases and J gave up 6 bases; unmatched junction bases: 4. CDR3 length equals 14 residues. CDR3 nucleotides: TGTGCCAGCAGTTCCACAGGGGGCTCTCAGCCCCAGCATTTT. Translated: CASSSTGGSQPQHF.

The V and J genes are TRBV30 and TRBJ1-4, with D perhaps matching TRBD1 (6 bases). Germline CDR1 reads GTSNPN; CDR2 reads SVGIG (reference sequence). This CDR3 contains 13 residues. V was cut by 2 bases and J by 8 bases, with 12 bases left in between. Written as DNA, the CDR3 is TGTGCCTGGAGTTACAGGGCAGGGGAAAAACTGTTTTTT. This codes for CAWSYRAGEKLFF.

The genes are TRBV5-4 and TRBJ2-3; 7 bases match TRBD1. The CDR3 is made up of 15 amino acids. The trim removed 4 bases at V and 2 bases at J, leaving 7 bases unmatched. Germline-derived CDR1 and CDR2 are SGHNT and YYREEE (reference sequence). The CDR3 sequence is CASSRSRGLTDTQYF. CDR3 nucleotide sequence: TGTGCCAGCAGCAGGTCGAGGGGGCTCACAGATACGCAGTATTTT.

The chain joins TRBV2 to TRBJ2-5; 7 bases align to TRBD1. J was trimmed by 6 bases and V by 7 bases; bases with no gene match: 14. Germline lookup yields CDR1 SNHLY and CDR2 FYNNEI. This CDR3 region has 15 residues. The CDR3 spells CASTLTGLGIQTQYF. The CDR3 region has the DNA TGTGCCAGCACCCTGACAGGGCTGGGTATCCAGACCCAGTACTTC.

This chain joins TRBV30 and TRBJ1-4, with D tentatively TRBD1 (5 bases). The length of the CDR3 is 15 residues. Trimming took off 3 bases at V and 7 bases at J, with 18 bases between the two ends. Germline values: CDR1 GTSNPN, CDR2 SVGIG (reference sequence). The CDR3 region has the DNA TGTGCCTGGAGCGCGAAACAGGCTATCGTTGAAAAACTGTTTTTT. Translation gives CAWSAKQAIVEKLFF.

The J gene is TRBJ2-2, the V gene TRBV30; D is unclear. CDR1 is GTSNPN, CDR2 SVGIG, per germline (reference sequence). The V end was cut by 0 bases, the J end by 8 bases, with 7 bases between. This CDR3 has 12 residues. CDR3 DNA: TGTGCCTGGAGTGTATTGCGGGGGGAGCTGTTTTTT. Translation gives CAWSVLRGELFF.

V is TRBV5-4 and J is TRBJ2-1; D is undetermined. The CDR3 consists of 14 residues. V was shortened by 4 bases and J by 0 bases, with 8 bases between the two germline ends. The germline CDR1 and CDR2 sequences are SGHNT and YYREEE (reference sequence). The CDR3, as DNA: TGTGCCAGCAGCAAAGCCCCCTCCTACAATGAGCAGTTCTTC. Its translation: CASSKAPSYNEQFF.

J is TRBJ2-1 and V is TRBV20-1; D uncertain. Trimming took 5 bases from V and 6 from J, leaving 8 bases between them. Germline loops: CDR1 DFQATT, CDR2 SNEGSKA (reference sequence). The CDR3 covers 11 residues. The chain's CDR3 is CSAGVANEQFF. CDR3 DNA: TGCAGTGCTGGAGTGGCCAATGAGCAGTTCTTC.

CDR3 DNA: TGTGCCTGGAGAGCCAAGGACAGAAAAACTAACTATGGCTACACCTTC. The encoded protein is CAWRAKDRKTNYGYTF. The chain has TRBV30 and TRBJ1-2; TRBD1 might be the D (6 bases). The V end lost 3 bases, the J end lost 0 bases, and 17 bases lay between the germline ends. Per the germline V gene, CDR1 is GTSNPN and CDR2 is SVGIG (reference sequence). The CDR3 runs 16 residues.

About this clone: At one boundary the junction diverges from the germline segment, which might be a read error. V and J are TRBV6-2 or TRBV6-3 and TRBJ1-2; D unresolved. CDR1 is MNHEY and CDR2 is SVGEGT in the germline V gene. The CDR3 has 11 residues. CDR3: CASSSDYGYTF. DNA of the CDR3: TGTGCCAGCAGTTCTGACTACGGCTACACCTTC.

This chain uses TRBV4-3 with TRBJ2-7; D unresolved. Between the trimmed V and J ends, which lost 0 bases and 4 bases, there was a span of 13 bases. In germline, CDR1 is LGHNA, CDR2 YSLEER. The CDR3 runs 15 residues. CDR3 in DNA: TGCGCCAGCAGCCAAGAGAGCCAGGTTCGATACGAGCAGTACTTC. Translated, it gives CASSQESQVRYEQYF.

As concerns this clone: The junction and the germline gene differ at one end; a read error may be behind it. The rearrangement links TRBV3-1 (or the pseudogene TRBV3-2) to TRBJ2-3; maybe TRBD2 (5 bases). CDR3 length: 16 residues. Germline V gene sequence: CDR1 LGHDT, CDR2 YNNKEL (reference sequence). The CDR3 loop is CASRQAGGGVTDTQYF. The CDR3 DNA reads TGTGCCAGCAGACAAGCCGGAGGTGGTGTCACAGATACGCAGTATTTT.

The J gene is TRBJ1-5, the V gene TRBV6-6, with 10 bases lining up with TRBD1. This CDR3 region has 16 residues. From germline, CDR1 is MNHNY and CDR2 SVGAGI (reference sequence). V gave up 6 bases and J gave up 0 bases; unmatched junction bases: 5. The CDR3 DNA follows: TGTGCCAGCAGAAGGACAGGGGGAGATAGCAATCAGCCCCAGCATTTT. This gives the protein CASRRTGGDSNQPQHF.

This chain joins TRBV25-1 and TRBJ2-1; 8 nucleotides align to TRBD2. The CDR3 consists of 16 residues. V lost 5 bases and J lost 1; bases outside the gene matches: 7. CDR1 and CDR2 from the germline V gene are MGHDK and SYGVNS. The CDR3 is CASSQGSGSSYNEQFF. The CDR3 nucleotides are TGTGCCAGCAGTCAGGGGAGCGGGAGTTCCTACAATGAGCAGTTCTTC.